This T cell receptor beta chain was sequenced for a study of shared clonotypes between healthy human individuals (TCRdb year 2020). Notes on the research overall: The cohort included three men and a couple of women between 18 and 49 years of age. For each donor, CD4 naive and CD4 memory were each given three plates, CD8 naive was given two plates, and CD8 memory was given one plate. To estimate repertoire size and how much clonotype sharing occurs between individuals, the study deeply sequenced the blood TCR repertoires of about 5 healthy adults. Libraries were prepared and TCR repertoires were sequenced by different laboratories using diverse techniques, in order to increase sequencing depth and limit assay-specific biases. Between about 0.8 and 9 billion PBMCs per donor were obtained by leukapheresis.

Using the deep immunoSEQ assay, multiplex PCR amplified TCR CDR3 regions from genomic DNA. Extracted genomic DNA from each cell subset was spread evenly across all wells of several immunoSEQ 96-well plates, with each plate serving as a replicate. For sorted subsets, 200 to 250 ng genomic DNA, equal to tens of thousands of T cell genomes, was loaded into each replicate PCR. The purified libraries were quantified using a Qubit 3.0 fluorometer, sized with a Bioanalyzer 2100, and then quantified again using the KAPA Library Quantification kit. Each immunoSEQ 96-well plate was sequenced on its own single-read 150-cycle Illumina NextSeq 550 flow cell. The original methods were these. The immunoSEQ output contained only junctional sequences without quality scores, so filtering could not match that applied to full-length reads. Sequences were annotated with PyIR, a Python wrapper for IgBLAST v1.9, using IMGT germline references to assign V/J genes and CDR3. Reads with weak V/J assignments (E-value above 1e-6), missing CDR3, stop codons, out-of-frame junctions, or ambiguous translated residues were removed. A V3J clonotype was defined by an identical inferred V gene, J gene, and CDR3 amino acid sequence. The percentage overlap between two repertoires was calculated by dividing the number of shared unique clonotypes by the size of the smaller repertoire. Richness of each repertoire was evaluated using RTK rarefaction, the Chao1 estimator, and Recon v2.1 estimates of unobserved clonotypes. Generation probabilities were computed with OLGA for all TCRbeta clonotypes obtained by the gDNA method from several donors. The table comes from immuneACCESS by way of TCRdb, which keeps in-frame sequences with V and J called. Part of the clones is missing from these tables; in studies checked, under half for an unresolved V gene and the rest for unknown reasons. That table is the source of V, J and clone size, and D and trimming were worked out from the DNA. The sample has around 99,000 clones on record, 60% to 75% of them singletons. Of the sample, roughly 50% falls within the top ten clones.

The donors were healthy, HIV-negative adults who had no recently reported acute infections or vaccinations. Every donor was a Caucasian adult living in Nashville, Tennessee, USA. CD8 memory samples consisted of magnetically selected CD45RO+ cells combined with CCR7-negative CD45RA+ effector memory (TemRA) cells. After blood collection by leukapheresis, PBMCs were isolated using Ficoll-Histopaque density gradient centrifugation and then cryopreserved in the vapor phase of liquid nitrogen. Analytical flow cytometry was used to check the purity and quantity of every magnetically sorted T cell population. From each sorted fraction, genomic DNA was isolated and quantified by UV absorbance on a Nanodrop 2000c. A remark on this clone: The antigen it recognizes is unknown. Base qualities are missing; no much larger clone stands one base away.

On the study overall, not on this receptor specifically: Sampling was limited to blood, and TCR repertoires in tissue likely differ from TCR repertoires in blood. Compared with non-shared clonotypes, clonotypes shared by all four sorted-subset donors had higher generation probabilities. Pairwise subsampling led to the expectation that sequencing depth would affect the degree of clonotype sharing among donors. Because the study included only a small number of donors, the genetic and exposure-history diversity represented was limited. Naive subsets generally had larger estimated clonotype richness than memory subsets did. When four donors were compared, the shared fraction of clonotypes was around 5% for naive CD4, about 4% for naive CD8, 2.3% for memory CD4, and approximately 0.4% for memory CD8. Rarefaction of sorted-subset datasets indicated incomplete sequencing despite the large sequencing depth.

V is pruned by 5 bases and J by 6 bases, leaving 8 bases of the junction without a gene match. From the cysteine up to the phenylalanine, the CDR3 has a length of 15 residues. Only CDR3 DNA is held: 45 bases, read in frame from base 1. CDR1 and CDR2 (SGHNT, YENEEA) derive from the germline V gene. Sequencing was carried out using memory CD8+ T cells sorted from blood. The cell subset or site label here, explained by the study, means: CD45RO+ cells pooled with CCR7-negative TemRA cells. This sequence was found in a man aged 30 to 45 in good health. The chain was built from TRBV11-3 and TRBJ2-1, and TRBD2 aligns with 9 junction nucleotides. The nucleotide sequence reads as follows: TGTGCCAGCAGCACTAGCGGGCAGACGGGCAATGAGCAGTTCTTC. This gives the protein CASSTSGQTGNEQFF.